The next 19 T cell receptor beta chains were all read from a single sample in a study of blood T cells in healthy people across ages. A second PCR of roughly 7 to 11 cycles used a sample-barcoded 5' primer and a J-beta primer mix. MiXCR was run by TCRdb on the 5' RACE reads, yielding one entry per CDR3 protein. The repertoire has hundreds of thousands of distinct CDR3 sequences, 25% to 30% of them found once; the top ten carry around 30%. Sequenced material: blood. The source of these receptors is a woman in her seventies in good health.

This clonotype was observed a handful of times. The genes are TRBV27 and TRBJ1-1, with 9 bases fitting TRBD1. The ends lost 8 bases at V and 7 bases at J; junction bases unmatched: 23. Germline V lookup: CDR1 MNHEY, CDR2 SMNVEV (reference sequence). This CDR3 has 18 residues. CDR3 amino acids: CASPLSPGTGFGIGEAFF. DNA of the CDR3: TGTGCCAGCCCATTAAGTCCCGGGACAGGGTTCGGGATTGGTGAAGCTTTCTTT.

This clonotype was counted a few times. The rearrangement uses TRBV7-2 and TRBJ2-6; weak D call: TRBD2 (5 bases). The germline V gene has CDR1 SGHTA and CDR2 FQGNSA. CDR3 size: 16 residues. With 3 bases removed from V and 3 bases from J, the gap between germline ends came to 12 bases. In DNA form, the CDR3 reads TGTGCCAGCAGCTTTGAATGGAGGCTTGGGGCCAACGTCCTGACTTTC. It translates to CASSFEWRLGANVLTF. Full variable domain (outside the CDR3, taken from reference TRBV7-2 and TRBJ2-6): GAGVSQSPSNKVTEKGKDVELRCDPISGHTALYWYRQSLGQGLEFLIYFQGNSAPDKSGLPSDRFSAERTGGSVSTLTIQRTQQEDSAVYLCASSFEWRLGANVLTFGAGSRLTVL.

The chain combines TRBV20-1 with TRBJ2-5, with 14 nucleotides matching TRBD2. There are 15 residues in the CDR3. Germline lookup yields CDR1 DFQATT and CDR2 SNEGSKA (reference sequence). The junction had 8 bases not matched to a gene; V was cut back by 6 bases and J by 5 bases. The CDR3 DNA is TGCAGTGCAATGGGACTAGCGGGAGAACAGGAGACCCAGTACTTC. This translates into CSAMGLAGEQETQYF.

This clonotype was picked up many times. The J gene is TRBJ2-1, the V gene TRBV28; D is possibly TRBD2 (5 bases). Looked up from germline, CDR1 is MDHEN and CDR2 is SYDVKM. The length of the CDR3 is 14 residues. Trimming removed 2 bases at V and 7 bases at J, with 12 bases between. CDR3 DNA: TGTGCCAGCAGTTTAGGGGAGTATAGAAATGAGCAGTTCTTC. Its translation: CASSLGEYRNEQFF.

This rearrangement joins TRBV27 to TRBJ1-4; D not certain. The CDR3 covers 12 residues. Germline V gene sequence: CDR1 MNHEY, CDR2 SMNVEV (reference sequence). The V and J ends lost 8 bases and 4 bases respectively, with 8 bases between them. DNA for the CDR3: TGTGCCAGCCGGAGCGATAATGAAAAACTGTTTTTT. Its protein product is CASRSDNEKLFF.

The rearrangement uses TRBV5-1 and TRBJ2-5; D remains unclear. CDR3 size: 13 residues. V lost 0 bases and J lost 4, with 7 bases in between. Germline loops: CDR1 SGHRS, CDR2 YFSETQ. The CDR3 spells CASSLGLLETQYF. In DNA form, the CDR3 reads TGCGCCAGCAGCTTGGGACTTCTAGAGACCCAGTACTTC. Variable domain in full (rest from reference TRBV5-1 and TRBJ2-5): KAGVTQTPRYLIKTRGQQVTLSCSPISGHRSVSWYQQTPGQGLQFLFEYFSETQRNKGNFPGRFSGRQFSNSRSEMNVSTLELGDSALYLCASSLGLLETQYFGPGTRLLVL.

V gene TRBV9 combines with J gene TRBJ1-2; D gene unclear. Trimming shortened V by 0 bases and J by 8 bases, and 8 bases separated the two germline ends. The CDR3 runs to 12 residues. The germline V gene encodes CDR1 SGDLS and CDR2 YYNGEE. The CDR3 region is CASSVGLGGYTF. The CDR3 region has the DNA TGTGCCAGCAGCGTAGGTTTGGGGGGCTACACCTTC.

In this sample, this clonotype turned up a few times. The rearrangement uses TRBV28 and TRBJ1-1; D remains ambiguous. V was clipped by 1 base and J by 5 bases, with 2 bases between them. Per germline, CDR1 MDHEN and CDR2 SYDVKM. The CDR3 has 11 residues. Written as DNA, the CDR3 is TGTGCCAGCAGTTTATTGACTGAAGCTTTCTTT. Translated, it gives CASSLLTEAFF. Using reference TRBV28 and TRBJ1-1 for the parts outside the CDR3, the full variable domain is DVKVTQSSRYLVKRTGEKVFLECVQDMDHENMFWYRQDPGLGLRLIYFSYDVKMKEKGDIPEGYSVSREKKERFSLILESASTNQTSMYLCASSLLTEAFFGQGTRLTVV.

The rearrangement joins TRBV28 to TRBJ2-2; no reliable D call. V was trimmed by 5 bases and J by 0 bases, leaving 13 bases between them. Germline V gene data show CDR1 as MDHEN and CDR2 as SYDVKM. CDR3 length: 16 amino acids. CDR3 region: CASSTHTTPNTGELFF. The CDR3 nucleotides read TGTGCCAGCAGTACTCACACGACACCGAACACCGGGGAGCTGTTTTTT. The variable domain in full, completed from reference TRBV28 and TRBJ2-2, reads DVKVTQSSRYLVKRTGEKVFLECVQDMDHENMFWYRQDPGLGLRLIYFSYDVKMKEKGDIPEGYSVSREKKERFSLILESASTNQTSMYLCASSTHTTPNTGELFFGEGSRLTVL.

This clonotype was recorded a few times. The rearrangement joins TRBV28 to TRBJ2-1; D unclear. Germline-derived CDR1 and CDR2 are MDHEN and SYDVKM. The CDR3 sequence is 15 residues long. With 7 bases removed from V and 0 bases from J, the gap between germline ends came to 13 bases. The CDR3 region is CASIPGGYSYNEQFF. As DNA, the CDR3 is TGTGCCAGCATCCCTGGCGGATACTCCTACAATGAGCAGTTCTTC.

There are a few counts of this clonotype. The chain has TRBV7-9 and TRBJ2-1; 11 bases agree with TRBD2. Germline V gives CDR1 SEHNR, CDR2 FQNEAQ (reference sequence). V shed 3 bases, J shed 12 bases, and the junction held 10 bases outside the gene matches. This CDR3 comprises 15 residues. Written as DNA, the CDR3 is TGTGCCAGCAGCTTGGGTAGCGGGAGGGCCTTTGCGCAGTTCTTC. This codes for CASSLGSGRAFAQFF.

In this sample, this clonotype turned up many times. The CDR3 nucleotides read TGTGCCAGCAGCTGGGAGAGAGGAGAGACCCAGTACTTC. Protein: CASSWERGETQYF. The rearrangement joins TRBV7-9 to TRBJ2-5; the D gene is possibly TRBD2 (5 bases). The CDR3 runs 13 residues. V lost 4 bases and J 4 bases, leaving 10 bases between the germline ends. CDR1 SEHNR and CDR2 FQNEAQ come from the germline V gene (reference sequence).

The rearrangement uses TRBV20-1 and TRBJ2-6; D call uncertain. Trimming took off 2 bases at V and 2 bases at J, with 10 bases between the two ends. Looked up from germline, CDR1 is DFQATT and CDR2 is SNEGSKA (reference sequence). The CDR3 is 15 residues long. The CDR3 spells CSARPSHAGANVLTF. As DNA, the CDR3 is TGCAGTGCTAGACCCAGTCATGCTGGGGCCAACGTCCTGACTTTC.

This chain links TRBV28 with TRBJ2-7, with 8 bases identical to TRBD2. The better agreement between TRBJ2-1 and the DNA end casts doubt on the J call. The CDR3 loop spans 15 amino acids. In germline, CDR1 is MDHEN, CDR2 SYDVKM. The CDR3 region has the DNA TGTGCCAGCAGTTCGGCCAGCGGGAGTACTTCTGAGCAGTTCTTC. Its translation is CASSSASGSTSEQFF.

This clonotype was seen only a few times. The chain carries TRBV4-2 and TRBJ2-5; D not certain. The J call is doubtful: the DNA matches TRBJ2-7 better. Germline V lookup: CDR1 LGHNA, CDR2 YNFKEQ. This CDR3 is 15 amino acids long. The CDR3 spells CASSQDGSSSYEQYF. CDR3 bases: TGTGCCAGCAGCCAAGATGGCAGCTCATCCTACGAGCAGTACTTC.

The chain is built from TRBV7-9 and TRBJ1-1, with 8 nucleotides matching TRBD1. The germline CDR1 and CDR2 sequences are SEHNR and FQNEAQ (reference sequence). The CDR3 contains 15 residues. After removal of 6 bases from V and 1 base from J, the junction contained 7 bases not matched to a gene. For the CDR3, the DNA is TGTGCCAGCAGTTTCGGGACAGGACCGAACACTGAAGCTTTCTTT. Its protein product is CASSFGTGPNTEAFF.

This clonotype turned up a few times. The rearrangement links TRBV7-3 to TRBJ2-3, with D possibly TRBD2 on 5 matching bases. Germline assignment: CDR1 SGHTA and CDR2 FQGTGA. V was trimmed by 0 bases and J by 3 bases, leaving 10 bases between them. This CDR3 has 15 amino acids. The CDR3, as DNA: TGTGCCAGCAGCTTAACCACACTAGGAACAGATACGCAGTATTTT. Protein product: CASSLTTLGTDTQYF.

The V call is TRBV28, the J call TRBJ1-5; 7 bases match TRBD1. Unmatched junction bases numbered 7, after V lost 6 bases and J lost 2 bases. Germline CDR1 MDHEN, CDR2 SYDVKM. CDR3 length: 15 amino acids. CDR3 in amino acids: CASSPTGSGNQPQHF. DNA of the CDR3: TGTGCCAGCAGCCCGACAGGGTCCGGCAATCAGCCCCAGCATTTT.

This clonotype turned up a few times. The V gene is TRBV7-9, the J gene TRBJ1-6, with D perhaps TRBD1 (6 bases). V was cut by 5 bases and J by 9 bases, with 14 bases left in between. The CDR3 runs 14 residues. Germline lookup yields CDR1 SEHNR and CDR2 FQNEAQ (reference sequence). In DNA form, the CDR3 reads TGTGCCAGCAGCCGCGGACAGTACGGTTCACCCCTCCACTTT. Its translation is CASSRGQYGSPLHF.